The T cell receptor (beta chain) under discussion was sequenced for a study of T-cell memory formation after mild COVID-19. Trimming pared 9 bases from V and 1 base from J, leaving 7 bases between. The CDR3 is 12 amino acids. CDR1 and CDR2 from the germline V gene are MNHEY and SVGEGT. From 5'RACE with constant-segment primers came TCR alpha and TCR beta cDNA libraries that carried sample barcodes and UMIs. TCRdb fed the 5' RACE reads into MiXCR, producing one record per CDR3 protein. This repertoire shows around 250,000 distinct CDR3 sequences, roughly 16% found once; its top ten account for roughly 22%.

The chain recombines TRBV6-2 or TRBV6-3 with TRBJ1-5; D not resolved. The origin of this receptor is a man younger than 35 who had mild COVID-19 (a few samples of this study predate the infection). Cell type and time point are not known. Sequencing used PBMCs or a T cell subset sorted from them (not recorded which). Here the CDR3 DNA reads TGTGCCAGTGCAGAGAGCAATCAGCCCCAGCATTTT. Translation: CASAESNQPQHF.